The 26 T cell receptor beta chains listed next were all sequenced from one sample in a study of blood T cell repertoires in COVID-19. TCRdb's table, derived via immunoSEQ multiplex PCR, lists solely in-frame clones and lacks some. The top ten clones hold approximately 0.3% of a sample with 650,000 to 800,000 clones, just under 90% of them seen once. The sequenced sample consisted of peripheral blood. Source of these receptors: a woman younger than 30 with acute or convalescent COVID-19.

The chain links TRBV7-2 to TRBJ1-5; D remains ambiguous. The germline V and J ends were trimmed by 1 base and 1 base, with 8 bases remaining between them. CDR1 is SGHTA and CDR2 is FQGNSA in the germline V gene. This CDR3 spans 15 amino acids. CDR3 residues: CASSLVARSNQPQHF. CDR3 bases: TGTGCCAGCAGCTTAGTAGCCAGAAGCAATCAGCCCCAGCATTTT.

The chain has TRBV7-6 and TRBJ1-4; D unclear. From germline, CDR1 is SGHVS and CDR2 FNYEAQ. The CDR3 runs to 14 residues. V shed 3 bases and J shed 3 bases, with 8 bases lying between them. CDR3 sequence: CASSLWQANEKLFF. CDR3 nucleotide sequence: TGTGCCAGCAGCTTGTGGCAGGCTAATGAAAAACTGTTTTTT.

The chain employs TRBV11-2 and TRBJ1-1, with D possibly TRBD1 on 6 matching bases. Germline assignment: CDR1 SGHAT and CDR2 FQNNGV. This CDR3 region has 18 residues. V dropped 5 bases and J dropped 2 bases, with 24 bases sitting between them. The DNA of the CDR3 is TGTGCCAGCAGCCTGATGGGGGCAGTTGTTGGGCTCAACACTGAAGCTTTCTTT. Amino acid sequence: CASSLMGAVVGLNTEAFF.

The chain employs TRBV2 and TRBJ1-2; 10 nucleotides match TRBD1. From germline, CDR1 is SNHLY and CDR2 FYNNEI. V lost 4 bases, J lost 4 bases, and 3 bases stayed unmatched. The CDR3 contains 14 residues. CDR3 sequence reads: CASSGGTGAYGYTF. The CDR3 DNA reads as TGTGCCAGCAGTGGGGGGACAGGGGCCTATGGCTACACCTTC. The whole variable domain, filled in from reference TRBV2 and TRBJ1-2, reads EPEVTQTPSHQVTQMGQEVILRCVPISNHLYFYWYRQILGQKVEFLVSFYNNEISEKSEIFDDQFSVERPDGSNFTLKIRSTKLEDSAMYFCASSGGTGAYGYTFGSGTRLTVV.

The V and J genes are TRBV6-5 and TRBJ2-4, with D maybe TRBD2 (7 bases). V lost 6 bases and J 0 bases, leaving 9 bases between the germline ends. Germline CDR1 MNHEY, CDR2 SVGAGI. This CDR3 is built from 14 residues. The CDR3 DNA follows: TGTGCCAGCAGCGGGGGGCTAGCCAAAAACATTCAGTACTTC. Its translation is CASSGGLAKNIQYF.

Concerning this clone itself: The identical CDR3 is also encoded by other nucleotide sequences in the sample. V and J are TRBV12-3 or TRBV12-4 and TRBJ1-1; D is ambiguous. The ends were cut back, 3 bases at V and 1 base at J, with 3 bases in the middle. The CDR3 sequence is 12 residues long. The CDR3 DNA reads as TGTGCCAGCAGTTTCAGGAACACTGAAGCTTTCTTT. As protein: CASSFRNTEAFF.

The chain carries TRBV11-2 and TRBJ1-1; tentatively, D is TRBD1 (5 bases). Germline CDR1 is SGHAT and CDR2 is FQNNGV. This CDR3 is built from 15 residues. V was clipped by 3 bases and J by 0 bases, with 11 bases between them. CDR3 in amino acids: CASSLQGTLNTEAFF. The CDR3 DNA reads TGTGCCAGCAGCTTGCAGGGTACCTTGAACACTGAAGCTTTCTTT.

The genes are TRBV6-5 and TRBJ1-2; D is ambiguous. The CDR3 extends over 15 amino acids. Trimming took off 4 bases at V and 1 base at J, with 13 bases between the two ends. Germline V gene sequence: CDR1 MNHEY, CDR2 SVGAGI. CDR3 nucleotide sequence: TGTGCCAGCAGTTCCGACAAGCTGGATAACTATGGCTACACCTTC. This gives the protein CASSSDKLDNYGYTF.

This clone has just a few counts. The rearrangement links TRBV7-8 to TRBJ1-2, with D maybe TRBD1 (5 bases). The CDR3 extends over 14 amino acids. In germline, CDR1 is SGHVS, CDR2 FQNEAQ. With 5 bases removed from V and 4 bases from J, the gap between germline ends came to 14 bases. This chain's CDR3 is CASSPDRPLYGYTF. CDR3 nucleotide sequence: TGTGCCAGCAGCCCTGACAGACCACTCTATGGCTACACCTTC.

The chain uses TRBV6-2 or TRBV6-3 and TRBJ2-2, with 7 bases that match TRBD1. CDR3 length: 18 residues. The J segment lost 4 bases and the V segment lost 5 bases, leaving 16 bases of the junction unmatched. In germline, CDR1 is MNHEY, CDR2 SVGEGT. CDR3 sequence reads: CASSPPLDRADFTGELFF. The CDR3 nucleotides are TGTGCCAGCAGTCCCCCGCTAGACAGGGCAGACTTCACCGGGGAGCTGTTTTTT.

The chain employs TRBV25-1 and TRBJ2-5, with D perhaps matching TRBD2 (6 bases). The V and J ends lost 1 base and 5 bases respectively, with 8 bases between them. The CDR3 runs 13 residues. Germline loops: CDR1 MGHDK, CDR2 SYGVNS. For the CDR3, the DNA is TGTGCCAGCAGTGAATCGGGAGTGGAGACCCAGTACTTC. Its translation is CASSESGVETQYF.

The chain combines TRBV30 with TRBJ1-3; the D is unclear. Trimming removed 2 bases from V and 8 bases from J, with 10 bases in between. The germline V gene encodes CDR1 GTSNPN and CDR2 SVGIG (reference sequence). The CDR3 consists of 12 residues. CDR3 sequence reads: CAWSPLRDTIYF. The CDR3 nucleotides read TGTGCCTGGAGTCCCCTGAGGGACACCATATATTTT.

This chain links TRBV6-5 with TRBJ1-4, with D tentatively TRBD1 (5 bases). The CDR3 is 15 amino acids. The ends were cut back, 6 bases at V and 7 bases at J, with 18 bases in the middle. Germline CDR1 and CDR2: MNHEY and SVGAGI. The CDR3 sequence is CASREESGESEKLFF. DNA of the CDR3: TGTGCCAGCAGGGAGGAATCGGGGGAGAGTGAAAAACTGTTTTTT.

Here the CDR3 DNA reads TGTGCCAGCAGTTTTTGGCAGGTCCCCTACGAGCAGTACTTC. It codes for CASSFWQVPYEQYF. This chain uses TRBV28 with TRBJ2-7; D ambiguous. This CDR3 comprises 14 residues. Trimming took off 3 bases at V and 2 bases at J, with 11 bases between the two ends. Germline CDR1 is MDHEN and CDR2 is SYDVKM.

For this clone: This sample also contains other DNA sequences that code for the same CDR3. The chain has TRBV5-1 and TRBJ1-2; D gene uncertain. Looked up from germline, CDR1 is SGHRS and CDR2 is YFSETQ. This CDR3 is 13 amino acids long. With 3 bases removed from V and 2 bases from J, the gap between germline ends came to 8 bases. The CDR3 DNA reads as TGCGCCAGCAGCTCAGACGGGAACTATGGCTACACCTTC. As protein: CASSSDGNYGYTF.

CDR3 sequence reads: CASSTSGQVSNQPQHF. For the CDR3, the DNA is TGTGCCAGCAGTACATCGGGACAGGTTTCCAATCAGCCCCAGCATTTT. This rearrangement joins TRBV2 to TRBJ1-5, with 8 bases aligning to TRBD1. Germline assignment: CDR1 SNHLY and CDR2 FYNNEI. This CDR3 region has 16 residues. The trim removed 5 bases at V and 3 bases at J, leaving 9 bases unmatched.

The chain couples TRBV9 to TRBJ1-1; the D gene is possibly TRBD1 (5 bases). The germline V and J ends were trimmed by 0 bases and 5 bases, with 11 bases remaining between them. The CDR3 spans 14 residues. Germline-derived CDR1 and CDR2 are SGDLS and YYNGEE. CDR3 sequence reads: CASSVGAGQTEAFF. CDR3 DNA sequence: TGTGCCAGCAGCGTAGGGGCAGGGCAAACTGAAGCTTTCTTT.

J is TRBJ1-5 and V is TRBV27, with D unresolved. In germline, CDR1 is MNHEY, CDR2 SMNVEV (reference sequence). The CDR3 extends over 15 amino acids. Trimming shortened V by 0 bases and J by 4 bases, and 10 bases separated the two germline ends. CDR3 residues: CASSLSEALNQPQHF. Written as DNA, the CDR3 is TGTGCCAGCAGTTTATCGGAGGCTCTTAATCAGCCCCAGCATTTT.

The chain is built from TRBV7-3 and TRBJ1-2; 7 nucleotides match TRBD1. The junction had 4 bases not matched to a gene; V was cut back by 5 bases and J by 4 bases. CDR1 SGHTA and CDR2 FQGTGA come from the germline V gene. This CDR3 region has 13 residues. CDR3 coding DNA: TGTGCCAGCAGCATGACAGGGCTCTATGGCTACACCTTC. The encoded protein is CASSMTGLYGYTF.

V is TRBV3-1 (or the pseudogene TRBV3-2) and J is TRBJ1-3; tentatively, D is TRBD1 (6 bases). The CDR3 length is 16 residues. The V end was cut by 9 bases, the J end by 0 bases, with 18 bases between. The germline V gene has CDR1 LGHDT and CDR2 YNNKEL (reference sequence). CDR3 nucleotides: TGTGCCAGTTCTCCTCAGGGGACCAGCTCTGGAAACACCATATATTTT. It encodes CASSPQGTSSGNTIYF.

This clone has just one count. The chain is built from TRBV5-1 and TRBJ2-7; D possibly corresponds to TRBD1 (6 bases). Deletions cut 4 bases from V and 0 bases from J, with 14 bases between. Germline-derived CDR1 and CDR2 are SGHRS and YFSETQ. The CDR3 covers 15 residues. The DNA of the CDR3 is TGCGCCAGCAGCCGGTGGGGGACACCCTCCTACGAGCAGTACTTC. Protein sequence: CASSRWGTPSYEQYF.

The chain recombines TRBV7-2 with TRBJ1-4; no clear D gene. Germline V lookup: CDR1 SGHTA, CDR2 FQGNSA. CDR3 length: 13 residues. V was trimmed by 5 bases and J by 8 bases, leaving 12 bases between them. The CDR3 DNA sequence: TGTGCCAGCAGCATCAGATTCAGGGAAAAACTGTTTTTT. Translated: CASSIRFREKLFF.

The CDR3 here is CASSTSTDYGYTF. The CDR3 DNA follows: TGTGCCAGCAGTACCTCGACAGACTATGGCTACACCTTC. V usage is TRBV27 and J usage is TRBJ1-2, with D tentatively TRBD1 (5 bases). V dropped 5 bases and J dropped 3 bases, with 10 bases sitting between them. Germline V lookup: CDR1 MNHEY, CDR2 SMNVEV (reference sequence). The CDR3 is 13 amino acids.

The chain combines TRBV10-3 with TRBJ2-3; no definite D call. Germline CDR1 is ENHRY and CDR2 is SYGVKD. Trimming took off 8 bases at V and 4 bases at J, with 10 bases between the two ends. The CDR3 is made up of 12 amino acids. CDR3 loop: CAIGPGPDTQYF. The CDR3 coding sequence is TGTGCCATCGGCCCGGGTCCAGATACGCAGTATTTT.

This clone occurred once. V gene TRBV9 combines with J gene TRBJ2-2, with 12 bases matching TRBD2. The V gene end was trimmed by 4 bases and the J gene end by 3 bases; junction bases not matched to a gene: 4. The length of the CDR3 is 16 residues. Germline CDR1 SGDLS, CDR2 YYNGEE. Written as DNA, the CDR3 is TGTGCCAGCAGCAACAGACTAGCGGGGGACACCGGGGAGCTGTTTTTT. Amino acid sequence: CASSNRLAGDTGELFF.

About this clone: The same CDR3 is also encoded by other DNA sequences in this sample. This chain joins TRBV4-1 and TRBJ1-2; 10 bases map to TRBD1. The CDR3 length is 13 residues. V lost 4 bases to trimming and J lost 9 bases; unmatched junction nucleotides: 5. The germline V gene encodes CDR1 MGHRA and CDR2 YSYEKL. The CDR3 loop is CASSRGDRGSYTF. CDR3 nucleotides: TGCGCCAGCAGCCGGGGGGACAGGGGAAGCTACACCTTC.